This TCR beta chain came from a study of blood T cell repertoires in COVID-19. Across the study: Samples taken during acute and convalescent COVID-19 were collected in the United States, Italy and Spain.

Assignments of participants to cohorts depended upon their own reported clinical history. Original analysis: Reference gene primer amplification gave estimated nucleated cell counts. Repertoires were generated with immunoSEQ multiplex PCR, while TCRdb's copy carries only in-frame clones and drops some. The DNA was the basis for D and trimming; V, J and clone size are from that table. The table records about 190,000 clones, 65% to 85% of them present only once. CDR1 and CDR2 from the germline V gene are SEHNR and FQNEAQ (reference sequence). The J segment lost 2 bases and the V segment lost 2 bases, leaving 1 base of the junction unmatched. The CDR3 contains 14 residues.

The sequence derives from a woman in her twenties or thirties who had recovered from COVID-19. Sequences were obtained from PBMCs or T cells enriched from blood (not recorded which). The chain carries TRBV7-9 and TRBJ2-7; the match to TRBD2 covers 9 bases. CDR3 bases: TGTGCCAGCAGCTTATGGACTAGCGCCTACGAGCAGTACTTC. It translates to CASSLWTSAYEQYF.